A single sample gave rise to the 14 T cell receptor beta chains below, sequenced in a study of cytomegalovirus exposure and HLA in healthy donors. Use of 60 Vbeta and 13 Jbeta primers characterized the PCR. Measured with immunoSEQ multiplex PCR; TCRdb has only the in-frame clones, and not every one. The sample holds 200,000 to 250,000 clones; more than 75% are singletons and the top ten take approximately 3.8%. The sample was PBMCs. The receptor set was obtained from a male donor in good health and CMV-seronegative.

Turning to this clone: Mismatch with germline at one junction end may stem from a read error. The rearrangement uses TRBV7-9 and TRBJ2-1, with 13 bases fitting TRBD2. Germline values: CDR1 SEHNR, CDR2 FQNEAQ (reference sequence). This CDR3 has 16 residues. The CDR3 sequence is CSSSLTSGRAGNEQFF. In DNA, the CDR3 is TGTTCCAGCAGCTTAACTAGCGGGAGGGCCGGGAATGAGCAGTTCTTC.

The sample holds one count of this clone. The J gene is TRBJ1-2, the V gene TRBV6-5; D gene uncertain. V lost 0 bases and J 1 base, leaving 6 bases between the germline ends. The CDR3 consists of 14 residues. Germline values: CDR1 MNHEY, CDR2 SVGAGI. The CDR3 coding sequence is TGTGCCAGCAGTTACTCACGGGATAACTATGGCTACACCTTC. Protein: CASSYSRDNYGYTF.

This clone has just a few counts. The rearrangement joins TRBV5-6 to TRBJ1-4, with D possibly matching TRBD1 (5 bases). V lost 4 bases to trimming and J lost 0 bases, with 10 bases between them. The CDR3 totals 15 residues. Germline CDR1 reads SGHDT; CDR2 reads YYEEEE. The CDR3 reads CASSGATTTNEKLFF. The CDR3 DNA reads TGTGCCAGCAGCGGGGCAACCACAACTAATGAAAAACTGTTTTTT.

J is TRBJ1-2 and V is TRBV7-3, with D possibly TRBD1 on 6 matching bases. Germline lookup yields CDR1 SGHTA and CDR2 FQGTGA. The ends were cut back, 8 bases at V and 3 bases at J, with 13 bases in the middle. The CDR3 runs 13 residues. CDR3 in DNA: TGTGCCAGCGGGACACCCGGAGACTATGGCTACACCTTC. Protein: CASGTPGDYGYTF.

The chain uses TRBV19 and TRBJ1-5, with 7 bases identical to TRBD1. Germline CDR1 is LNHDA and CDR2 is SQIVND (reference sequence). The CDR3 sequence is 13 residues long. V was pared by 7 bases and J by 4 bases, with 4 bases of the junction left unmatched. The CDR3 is CASKDRDNQPQHF. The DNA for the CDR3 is TGTGCCAGTAAAGACAGGGATAATCAGCCCCAGCATTTT.

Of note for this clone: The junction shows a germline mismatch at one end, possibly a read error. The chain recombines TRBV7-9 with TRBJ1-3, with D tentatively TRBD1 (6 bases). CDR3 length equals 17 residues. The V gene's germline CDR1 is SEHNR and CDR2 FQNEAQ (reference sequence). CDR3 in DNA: TGTTCCAGCAGCAAACCTACAGGCCGAGGGGGTTCAAACACCATATATTTT. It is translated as CSSSKPTGRGGSNTIYF.

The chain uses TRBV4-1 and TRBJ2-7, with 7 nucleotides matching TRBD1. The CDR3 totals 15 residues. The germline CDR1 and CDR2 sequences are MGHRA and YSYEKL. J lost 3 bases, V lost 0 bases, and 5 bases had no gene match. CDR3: CASSQEMTGYYEQYF. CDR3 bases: TGCGCCAGCAGCCAAGAAATGACAGGGTACTACGAGCAGTACTTC.

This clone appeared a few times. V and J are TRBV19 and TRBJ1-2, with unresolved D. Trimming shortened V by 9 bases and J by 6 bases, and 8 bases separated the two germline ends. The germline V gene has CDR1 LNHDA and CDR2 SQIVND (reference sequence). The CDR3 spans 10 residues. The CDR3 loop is CARFQNGYTF. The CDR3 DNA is TGTGCCAGATTTCAGAATGGCTACACCTTC.

The CDR3 DNA is TGCGCCACCCGACCGAACAGGGGGTTCAACGAGCAGTACTTC. Translation gives CATRPNRGFNEQYF. The chain employs TRBV5-1 and TRBJ2-7, with 8 nucleotides matching TRBD1. V lost 9 bases and J lost 5; bases outside the gene matches: 13. The CDR3 is made up of 14 amino acids. Germline V gene sequence: CDR1 SGHRS, CDR2 YFSETQ.

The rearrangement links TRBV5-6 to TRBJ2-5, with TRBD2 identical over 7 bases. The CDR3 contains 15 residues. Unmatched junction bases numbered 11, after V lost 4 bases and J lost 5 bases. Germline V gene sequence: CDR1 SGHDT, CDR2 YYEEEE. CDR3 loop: CASSLTGEGGETQYF. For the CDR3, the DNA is TGTGCCAGCAGCCTTACCGGGGAGGGTGGCGAGACCCAGTACTTC.

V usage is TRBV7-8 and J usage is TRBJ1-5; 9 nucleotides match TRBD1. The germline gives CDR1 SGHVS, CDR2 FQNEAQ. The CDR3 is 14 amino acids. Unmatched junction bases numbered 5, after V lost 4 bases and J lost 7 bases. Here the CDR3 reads CASSSGQGRQPQHF. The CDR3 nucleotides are TGTGCCAGCAGCTCAGGACAGGGGAGACAGCCCCAGCATTTT.

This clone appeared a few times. In DNA, the CDR3 is TGTGCCTGGAGTGTACTGAAGAACACTGAAGCTTTCTTT. Protein sequence: CAWSVLKNTEAFF. The V gene is TRBV30, the J gene TRBJ1-1; D remains ambiguous. This CDR3 region has 13 residues. Trimming removed 0 bases at V and 1 base at J, with 6 bases between. Germline CDR1 reads GTSNPN; CDR2 reads SVGIG (reference sequence).

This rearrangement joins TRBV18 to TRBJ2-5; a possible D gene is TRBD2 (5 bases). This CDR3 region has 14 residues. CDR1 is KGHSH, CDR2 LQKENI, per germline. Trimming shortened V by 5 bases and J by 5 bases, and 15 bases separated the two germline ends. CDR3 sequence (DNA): TGTGCCAGCTCATTACCCACGAGGGCGGAGACCCAGTACTTC. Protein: CASSLPTRAETQYF.

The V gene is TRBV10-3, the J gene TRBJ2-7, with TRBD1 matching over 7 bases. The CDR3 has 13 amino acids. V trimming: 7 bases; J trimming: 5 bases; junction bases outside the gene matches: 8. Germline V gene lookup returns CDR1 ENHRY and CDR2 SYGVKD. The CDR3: CAITSTGIDEQYF. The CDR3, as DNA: TGTGCCATCACCTCGACAGGGATTGACGAGCAGTACTTC.